These 3 T cell receptor beta chains share one sample of origin, sequenced in a study of long-term antiretroviral therapy in people with HIV. The assay, immunoSEQ v3.0, was run at survey level. The table came from immunoSEQ multiplex PCR; TCRdb's copy has only in-frame clones and leaves some out. The table has 17,000 or so clones, about 81% seen once. The material was unsorted PBMCs, obtained 0.3 years after starting antiretroviral therapy. These receptor sequences come from a young man with HIV.

A single count supports this clone. V and J are TRBV5-4 and TRBJ1-1; D may be TRBD1 (6 bases). Germline assignment: CDR1 SGHNT and CDR2 YYREEE (reference sequence). V lost 4 bases to trimming and J lost 0 bases, with 13 bases between them. The CDR3 loop spans 15 amino acids. The DNA for the CDR3 is TGTGCCAGCAGCATCCCGACAGGTGTGAACACTGAAGCTTTCTTT. Translation gives CASSIPTGVNTEAFF.

The chain couples TRBV29-1 to TRBJ1-2, with D tentatively TRBD1 (5 bases). The V gene lost 5 bases and the J gene lost 5 bases, with 15 bases spanning the gap. This CDR3 comprises 13 residues. The germline V gene has CDR1 SQVTM and CDR2 ANQGSEA. The CDR3 nucleotides read TGCAGCGTTCCGGACACCCGAGAATATGGCTACACCTTC. Protein product: CSVPDTREYGYTF.

The chain recombines TRBV5-4 with TRBJ2-2; D unresolved. This CDR3 is 13 amino acids long. Germline V gene sequence: CDR1 SGHNT, CDR2 YYREEE (reference sequence). The V end was cut by 1 base, the J end by 5 bases, with 6 bases between. Here the CDR3 DNA reads TGTGCCAGCAGCTTGATCCTTACCGGGGAGCTGTTTTTT. This sequence encodes CASSLILTGELFF.